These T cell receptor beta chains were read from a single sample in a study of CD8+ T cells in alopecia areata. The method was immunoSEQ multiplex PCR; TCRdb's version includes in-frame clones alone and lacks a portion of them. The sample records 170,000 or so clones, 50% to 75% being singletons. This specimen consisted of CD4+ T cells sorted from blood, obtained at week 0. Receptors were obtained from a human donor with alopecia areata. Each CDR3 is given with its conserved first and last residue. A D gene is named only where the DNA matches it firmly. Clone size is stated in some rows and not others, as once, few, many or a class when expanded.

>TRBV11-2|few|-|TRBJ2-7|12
TGTGCCAGCAGCTTAGCCACCAGCGAGCAGTACTTC
CASSLATSEQYF
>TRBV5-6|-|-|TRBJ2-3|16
TGTGCCAGCAGCTTCCGCAGTATCACTAGCACAGATACGCAGTATTTT
CASSFRSITSTDTQYF
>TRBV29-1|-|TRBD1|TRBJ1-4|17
TGCAGCGTTAGGCACCCCGGGACAGGCGCAACTAATGAAAAACTGTTTTTT
CSVRHPGTGATNEKLFF
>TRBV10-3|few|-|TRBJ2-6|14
TGTGCCATCAGTGCCCACTCTGGGGCCAACGTCCTGACTTTC
CAISAHSGANVLTF
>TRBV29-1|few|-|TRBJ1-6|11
TGCAGCGCTGGCGAGAATTCACCCCTCCACTTT
CSAGENSPLHF
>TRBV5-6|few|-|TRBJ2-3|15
TGTGCCAGCAGCCAAGGACAGCCGCAGACAGATACGCAGTATTTT
CASSQGQPQTDTQYF
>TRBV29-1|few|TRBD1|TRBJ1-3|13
TGCAGCGTCAGGGGGTTGGCTGGAAACACCATATATTTT
CSVRGLAGNTIYF
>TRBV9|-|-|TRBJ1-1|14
TGTGCCAGCAGCGCCCCGACCCCTAAGTCTGAAGCTTTCTTT
CASSAPTPKSEAFF
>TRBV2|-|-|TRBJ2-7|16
TGTGCCAGCAGTGAAGGGCAGGTAGGCCTCTCCTACGAGCAGTACTTC
CASSEGQVGLSYEQYF
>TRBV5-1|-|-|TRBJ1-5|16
TGCGCCAGCAGCTTGGCCGGGCAGGATAGCAATCAGCCCCAGCATTTT
CASSLAGQDSNQPQHF
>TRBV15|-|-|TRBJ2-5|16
TGTGCCACCAGCAGAGGTCAAGAGGGCAATCCTGGGACCCAGTACTTC
CATSRGQEGNPGTQYF
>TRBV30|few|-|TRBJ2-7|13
TGTGCCTGGAGTATACGGCCCGGAGGCGGGCAGTACTTC
CAWSIRPGGGQYF
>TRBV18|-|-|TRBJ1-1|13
TGTGCCAGCTCACAGGGTGCGGGCACTGAAGCTTTCTTT
CASSQGAGTEAFF
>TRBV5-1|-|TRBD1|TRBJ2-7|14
TGCGCCAGCAGCGTCGGGACAGGGAGTGACGAGCAGTACTTC
CASSVGTGSDEQYF
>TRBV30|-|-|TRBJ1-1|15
TGTGCCTGGAGTGATGGGGGGACCATGAACACTGAAGCTTTCTTT
CAWSDGGTMNTEAFF
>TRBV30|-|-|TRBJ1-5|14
TGTGCCTGGAGCACCGGAAATAGCAATCAGCCCCAGCATTTT
CAWSTGNSNQPQHF
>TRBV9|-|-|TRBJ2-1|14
TGTGCCAGCAGCGTAGGGCTCTCCTACAATGAGCAGTTCTTC
CASSVGLSYNEQFF
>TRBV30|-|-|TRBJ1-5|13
TGTGCCTGGAGCCCCGGGAGGGATCAGCCCCAGCATTTT
CAWSPGRDQPQHF
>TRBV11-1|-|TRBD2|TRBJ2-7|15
TGTGCCAGCAGCAAGGAGCGGGGCACCCACTACGAGCAGTACTTC
CASSKERGTHYEQYF
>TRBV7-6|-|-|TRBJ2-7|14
TGTGCCAGCAGCCCGGTTCTTGGCACCTACGAGCAGTACTTC
CASSPVLGTYEQYF
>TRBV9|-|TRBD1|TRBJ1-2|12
TGTGCCAGCAGCGTGGGGGACAGCCGCTACACCTTC
CASSVGDSRYTF
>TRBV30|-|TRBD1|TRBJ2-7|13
TGTGCCTGGAGTGGACAGGGGGACAACGAGCAGTACTTC
CAWSGQGDNEQYF
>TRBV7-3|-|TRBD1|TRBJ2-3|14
TGTGCCAGCAGCAGAGGGACAGGAGCCAATACGCAGTATTTT
CASSRGTGANTQYF
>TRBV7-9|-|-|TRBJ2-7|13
TGTGCCAGCAGCGAACGGATCAGCTACGAGCAGTACTTC
CASSERISYEQYF
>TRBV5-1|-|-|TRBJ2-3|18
TGCGCCAGCAGCACCACCTCCGGCCTAGGCGGCTACACAGATACGCAGTATTTT
CASSTTSGLGGYTDTQYF
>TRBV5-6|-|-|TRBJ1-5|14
TGTGCCAGCAGCTTGTTAGAAACCAATCAGCCCCAGCATTTT
CASSLLETNQPQHF
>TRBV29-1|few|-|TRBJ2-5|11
TGCAGCGTTGAAGAAGGGAAGACCCAGTACTTC
CSVEEGKTQYF
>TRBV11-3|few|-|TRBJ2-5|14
TGTGCCAGCAGCCAATCAAGCAGCGCGGGGACCCAGTACTTC
CASSQSSSAGTQYF
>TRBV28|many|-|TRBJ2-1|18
TGTGCCAGCAGTTTTTCGCAGGGCTTAGGAACACTTTACAATGAGCAGTTCTTC
CASSFSQGLGTLYNEQFF
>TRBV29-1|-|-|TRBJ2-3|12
TGCAGCGGGGTAGGGGGCACAGATACGCAGTATTTT
CSGVGGTDTQYF
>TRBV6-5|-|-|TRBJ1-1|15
TGTGCCAGCAGTTACTCGGGGACACTCAACACTGAAGCTTTCTTT
CASSYSGTLNTEAFF
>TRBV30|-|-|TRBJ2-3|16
TGTGCCTGGAGTGTATATGCGGGGGCAAGCACAGATACGCAGTATTTT
CAWSVYAGASTDTQYF
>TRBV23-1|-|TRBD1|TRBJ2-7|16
TGCGCCAGCAGTCAGTCCGGGACAGGGGGCTCGGACGAGCAGTACTTC
CASSQSGTGGSDEQYF
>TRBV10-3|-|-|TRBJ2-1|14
TGTGCCATCAGGGACATTAGCTCCTACAATGAGCAGTTCTTC
CAIRDISSYNEQFF
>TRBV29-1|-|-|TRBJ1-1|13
TGCAGCGTGTGCCTCAGAACCAACACTGAAGCTTTCTTT
CSVCLRTNTEAFF
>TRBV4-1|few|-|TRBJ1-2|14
TGCGCCAGCAGCCAAGCCGGGAGATACAATGGCTACACCTTC
CASSQAGRYNGYTF
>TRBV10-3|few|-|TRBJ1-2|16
TGTGCCATCAGTGACGCCACAAAATATCCTAACTATGGCTACACCTTC
CAISDATKYPNYGYTF
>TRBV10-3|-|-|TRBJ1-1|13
TGTGCCATCAGCCGGACAGTGAACACTGAAGCTTTCTTT
CAISRTVNTEAFF
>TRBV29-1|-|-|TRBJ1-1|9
TGCAGCGTTGAGGATGGAGCTTTCTTT
CSVEDGAFF
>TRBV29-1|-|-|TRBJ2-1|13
TGCAGCGTGGGGGGTCACCGGATAGGGGAGCAGTTCTTC
CSVGGHRIGEQFF
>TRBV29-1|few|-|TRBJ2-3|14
TGCAGCGTTGAAGGGTGGTCGGGCACAGATACGCAGTATTTT
CSVEGWSGTDTQYF
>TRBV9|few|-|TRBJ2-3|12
TGTGCCAGCAGCGTAGAAACAGATACGCAGTATTTT
CASSVETDTQYF
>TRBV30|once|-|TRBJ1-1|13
TGTGCCTGGAACCCTCCAGGGGAATCCTCGGCTTTCTTT
CAWNPPGESSAFF
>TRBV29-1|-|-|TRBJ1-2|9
TGCAGCGTTGAACGTGGCTACACCTTC
CSVERGYTF